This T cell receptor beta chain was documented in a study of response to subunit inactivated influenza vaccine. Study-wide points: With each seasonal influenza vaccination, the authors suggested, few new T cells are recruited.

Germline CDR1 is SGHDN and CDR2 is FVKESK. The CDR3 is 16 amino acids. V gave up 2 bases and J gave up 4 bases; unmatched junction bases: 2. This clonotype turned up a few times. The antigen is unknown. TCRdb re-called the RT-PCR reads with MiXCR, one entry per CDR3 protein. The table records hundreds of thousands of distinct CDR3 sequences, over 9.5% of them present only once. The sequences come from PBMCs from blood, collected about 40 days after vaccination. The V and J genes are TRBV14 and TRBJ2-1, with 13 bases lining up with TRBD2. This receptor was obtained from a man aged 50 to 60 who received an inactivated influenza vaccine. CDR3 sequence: CASSQPGLAGYNEQFF. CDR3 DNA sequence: TGTGCCAGCAGCCAACCGGGACTAGCGGGGTACAATGAGCAGTTCTTC.